These 15 T cell receptor beta chains came from one sample sequenced in a study of cytomegalovirus exposure and HLA in healthy donors. PCR employed 60 Vbeta and 13 Jbeta primers. Method: immunoSEQ multiplex PCR; TCRdb's copy keeps in-frame clones and lacks some. The table lists tens of thousands of clones, with 4% to 5.5% in the top ten. Sequenced input: PBMCs. The receptors were gathered from a man younger than 45 in good health and CMV-seropositive.

The chain links TRBV5-1 to TRBJ2-1; D call uncertain. V shed 4 bases and J shed 4 bases, with 3 bases lying between them. Germline-derived CDR1 and CDR2 are SGHRS and YFSETQ. The CDR3 loop spans 11 amino acids. The CDR3 is CASSEYNEQFF. In DNA form, the CDR3 reads TGCGCCAGCAGCGAGTACAATGAGCAGTTCTTC.

The rearrangement uses TRBV5-4 and TRBJ2-5, with 9 bases fitting TRBD2. This CDR3 is built from 14 residues. From germline, CDR1 is SGHNT and CDR2 YYREEE (reference sequence). V gave up 4 bases and J gave up 2 bases; unmatched junction bases: 3. The CDR3 here is CASSPAGGQETQYF. In DNA, the CDR3 is TGTGCCAGCAGCCCAGCGGGGGGACAAGAGACCCAGTACTTC.

This chain links TRBV29-1 with TRBJ1-1, with D perhaps TRBD1 (5 bases). From germline, CDR1 is SQVTM and CDR2 ANQGSEA. This CDR3 is built from 13 residues. The ends were cut back, 5 bases at V and 2 bases at J, with 12 bases in the middle. The CDR3 spells CSVLRQGNTEAFF. In DNA form, the CDR3 reads TGCAGCGTTCTTCGGCAGGGAAACACTGAAGCTTTCTTT. Combining the CDR3 with reference TRBV29-1 and TRBJ1-1 gives the whole variable domain SAVISQKPSRDICQRGTSLTIQCQVDSQVTMMFWYRQQPGQSLTLIATANQGSEATYESGFVIDKFPISRPNLTFSTLTVSNMSPEDSSIYLCSVLRQGNTEAFFGQGTRLTVV.

V gene TRBV6-1 combines with J gene TRBJ2-7, with D possibly matching TRBD1 (5 bases). V lost 4 bases and J 4 bases, leaving 11 bases between the germline ends. CDR3 size: 13 residues. The germline CDR1 and CDR2 sequences are MNHNS and SASEGT. CDR3 loop: CASSVRQNYEQYF. The CDR3 DNA reads as TGTGCCAGCAGTGTAAGACAGAATTACGAGCAGTACTTC.

The chain uses TRBV10-3 and TRBJ1-2; D may be TRBD1 (5 bases). V was clipped by 4 bases and J by 2 bases, with 8 bases between them. CDR3 size: 13 residues. The germline CDR1 and CDR2 sequences are ENHRY and SYGVKD. The CDR3 DNA is TGTGCCATCAGTGGACAGTCAAACTATGGCTACACCTTC. This encodes CAISGQSNYGYTF.

V usage is TRBV4-1 and J usage is TRBJ2-2, with D uncertain. V shed 4 bases and J shed 0 bases, with 12 bases lying between them. Germline CDR1 and CDR2: MGHRA and YSYEKL. CDR3 size: 16 residues. CDR3 residues: CASSPGRFTNTGELFF. Here the CDR3 DNA reads TGCGCCAGCAGCCCAGGTCGTTTTACGAACACCGGGGAGCTGTTTTTT.

This sequence joins TRBV4-1 and TRBJ2-5; D possibly corresponds to TRBD2 (5 bases). The CDR3 loop spans 12 amino acids. CDR1 MGHRA and CDR2 YSYEKL come from the germline V gene. Deletions cut 1 base from V and 6 bases from J, with 6 bases between. In DNA, the CDR3 is TGCGCCAGCAGCCAAGGAGGGAAGACCCAGTACTTC. This sequence encodes CASSQGGKTQYF.

The chain's CDR3 is CASSPRLAGHTQYF. The CDR3 DNA is TGTGCCAGCAGCCCTCGACTAGCGGGTCATACGCAGTATTTT. The J gene is TRBJ2-3, the V gene TRBV9; 10 bases map to TRBD2. V trimming: 4 bases; J trimming: 7 bases; junction bases outside the gene matches: 6. The germline gives CDR1 SGDLS, CDR2 YYNGEE. The CDR3 contains 14 residues.

The CDR3 here is CASSIDRGLGQPQHF. The CDR3 DNA is TGTGCCAGCAGCATAGACAGGGGGCTCGGTCAGCCCCAGCATTTT. This sequence joins TRBV5-4 and TRBJ1-5; 10 bases are shared with TRBD1. Germline loops: CDR1 SGHNT, CDR2 YYREEE (reference sequence). The CDR3 totals 15 residues. Trimming at V came to 4 bases and at J to 6 bases, leaving 7 bases not matched to a gene.

This chain joins TRBV4-2 and TRBJ1-2, with D maybe TRBD1 (5 bases). Germline CDR1 is LGHNA and CDR2 is YNFKEQ. The V end was cut by 0 bases, the J end by 4 bases, with 15 bases between. This CDR3 has 16 residues. CDR3 sequence (DNA): TGTGCCAGCAGCCAAGATAGAGGGGCGCGGGGCTATGGCTACACCTTC. Translating it yields CASSQDRGARGYGYTF.

The genes are TRBV30 and TRBJ2-7; 9 bases agree with TRBD1. The CDR3 covers 13 residues. The V and J ends lost 0 bases and 4 bases, in that order; junction bases with no gene match: 1. Germline V gene data show CDR1 as GTSNPN and CDR2 as SVGIG (reference sequence). As DNA, the CDR3 is TGTGCCTGGAGTGTAGGGACAGGGTACGAGCAGTACTTC. It codes for CAWSVGTGYEQYF.

The genes are TRBV5-4 and TRBJ2-3; the match to TRBD2 covers 7 bases. The CDR3 spans 15 residues. CDR1 and CDR2 from the germline V gene are SGHNT and YYREEE (reference sequence). J was trimmed by 3 bases and V by 2 bases; bases with no gene match: 6. The CDR3 DNA reads TGTGCCAGCAGCTTTCGTGGGAGGGGTACAGATACGCAGTATTTT. Its translation: CASSFRGRGTDTQYF. Full variable domain (outside the CDR3, taken from reference TRBV5-4 and TRBJ2-3): ETGVTQSPTHLIKTRGQQVTLRCSSQSGHNTVSWYQQALGQGPQFIFQYYREEENGRGNFPPRFSGLQFPNYSSELNVNALELDDSALYLCASSFRGRGTDTQYFGPGTRLTVL.

The gene calls are TRBV18 and TRBJ2-7, with 8 bases lining up with TRBD1. V trimming: 2 bases; J trimming: 5 bases; junction bases outside the gene matches: 5. Looked up from germline, CDR1 is KGHSH and CDR2 is LQKENI. The CDR3 length is 14 residues. DNA for the CDR3: TGTGCCAGCTCACCAACGGACAGGGCCGACGAGCAGTACTTC. Protein: CASSPTDRADEQYF.

The chain recombines TRBV18 with TRBJ2-5; D unresolved. This CDR3 has 14 residues. Trimming left V 2 bases short and J 2 bases short, with 9 bases between. Germline CDR1 reads KGHSH; CDR2 reads LQKENI. The CDR3: CASSPGGRQETQYF. The CDR3 DNA is TGTGCCAGCTCACCAGGTGGCAGACAAGAGACCCAGTACTTC.

J is TRBJ2-7 and V is TRBV7-2, with D possibly TRBD2 on 7 matching bases. The CDR3 totals 15 residues. Germline CDR1 SGHTA, CDR2 FQGNSA. Trimming stripped 5 bases from V and 6 bases from J, with 20 bases between. CDR3 residues: CASSLGEGGLGEQYF. CDR3 in DNA: TGTGCCAGCAGCCTAGGGGAGGGGGGGCTAGGCGAGCAGTACTTC.